The T cell receptor beta chain described here comes from a study of T-cell reconstitution after alpha-beta-depleted transplantation in children. The CDR3 spans 14 residues. V shed 2 bases, J shed 4 bases, and the junction held 5 bases outside the gene matches. Germline values: CDR1 SQVTM, CDR2 ANQGSEA. This clonotype was seen repeatedly, ten times or more. During its preparation, the TCRbeta library received unique molecular identifiers. TCRdb passed the PCR reads through MiXCR, listing each CDR3 protein once. Of around 700,000 distinct CDR3 sequences in the sample, roughly 13% were seen once. Sequenced material: PBMCs, taken before TCRalphabeta/CD19-depleted stem cell transplant. This chain links TRBV29-1 with TRBJ2-1, with 7 bases fitting TRBD2. The receptor's source is a girl aged 2 to 9 with congenital amegakaryocytic thrombocytopenia, due to receive a stem cell transplant. CDR3 DNA: TGCAGCGTTGAACTAGCGGCAAGATACAATGAGCAGTTCTTC. It codes for CSVELAARYNEQFF.